Below, 18 T cell receptor beta chains from the same sample are listed, as sequenced in a study of shared clonotypes between healthy human individuals (dated by TCRdb to 2019 to 2021). Libraries were made using the immunoSEQ multiplex PCR assay. Entries here come from immuneACCESS through TCRdb and include only in-frame sequences with V and J called. Some clones fail to appear in such tables; in the studies checked, an unresolved V gene covers under half of the shortfall, and the cause of the remainder is unknown. Here the sample has 550,000 to 850,000 clones; over 60% occur a single time. Of the sample, about 1.8% falls within the top ten clones. Sequenced material: memory CD4+ T cells sorted from blood. According to the study, the label for this sample's cell subset or site signals: CD45RA-negative fraction. The origin of the receptors is a woman in her thirties in good health.

This rearrangement joins TRBV7-2 to TRBJ2-5, with 9 nucleotides matching TRBD2. The germline V gene has CDR1 SGHTA and CDR2 FQGNSA. The CDR3 has 15 residues. Trimming at V came to 2 bases and at J to 2 bases, leaving 3 bases not matched to a gene. The CDR3 nucleotides read TGTGCCAGCAGCTTAACTAGCGGGCTACAAGAGACCCAGTACTTC. Its protein product is CASSLTSGLQETQYF.

This sequence joins TRBV7-9 and TRBJ1-4; 10 positions agree with TRBD1. The CDR3 runs to 15 residues. Germline assignment: CDR1 SEHNR and CDR2 FQNEAQ (reference sequence). Trimming at V came to 4 bases and at J to 7 bases, leaving 6 bases not matched to a gene. The CDR3 sequence: CASSSDRGLGEKLFF. The CDR3 nucleotides read TGTGCCAGCAGCTCCGACAGGGGGCTCGGTGAAAAACTGTTTTTT.

This sequence joins TRBV6-4 and TRBJ1-1; TRBD1 is a possible D gene (6 bases). Trimming took 0 bases from V and 5 from J, leaving 16 bases between them. The germline V gene encodes CDR1 MRHNA and CDR2 SNTAGT. This CDR3 region has 16 residues. CDR3: CASSDSGRGETTEAFF. DNA for the CDR3: TGTGCCAGCAGTGACTCGGGAAGGGGGGAGACGACTGAAGCTTTCTTT.

The rearrangement links TRBV2 to TRBJ2-6; unclear D gene. Germline CDR1 reads SNHLY; CDR2 reads FYNNEI. CDR3 size: 16 residues. Trimming removed 6 bases at V and 1 base at J, with 13 bases between. The CDR3 protein is CASSPTGTSGANVLTF. Here the CDR3 DNA reads TGTGCCAGCAGCCCCACGGGTACTTCTGGGGCCAACGTCCTGACTTTC.

The rearrangement uses TRBV7-2 and TRBJ2-3, with D uncertain. The length of the CDR3 is 15 residues. The V gene lost 5 bases and the J gene lost 2 bases, with 14 bases spanning the gap. From germline, CDR1 is SGHTA and CDR2 FQGNSA. The CDR3 DNA follows: TGTGCCAGCAGCCAGGACCCGGCTACCACAGATACGCAGTATTTT. It specifies CASSQDPATTDTQYF.

The chain uses TRBV18 and TRBJ2-7; 7 bases line up with TRBD1. The germline gives CDR1 KGHSH, CDR2 LQKENI. The CDR3 covers 14 residues. The V gene end was trimmed by 3 bases and the J gene end by 1 base; junction bases not matched to a gene: 3. CDR3 sequence (DNA): TGTGCCAGCTCACCGGACAGGTTGTCCTACGAGCAGTACTTC. As protein: CASSPDRLSYEQYF.

V is TRBV25-1 and J is TRBJ2-3, with 8 nucleotides matching TRBD1. CDR1 is MGHDK and CDR2 is SYGVNS in the germline V gene. Trimming took 4 bases from V and 9 from J; bases not matched to a gene: 21. The CDR3 covers 18 residues. CDR3 amino acids: CASSVWDRPGTPTRTQYF. The CDR3 region has the DNA TGTGCCAGCAGTGTTTGGGACAGGCCGGGGACGCCGACGCGGACGCAGTATTTT.

The chain joins TRBV28 to TRBJ2-1; 8 nucleotides line up with TRBD1. CDR1 and CDR2 from the germline V gene are MDHEN and SYDVKM. The length of the CDR3 is 15 residues. The junction had 8 bases not matched to a gene; V was cut back by 10 bases and J by 0 bases. The CDR3 sequence: CATIFDRGSYNEQFF. The CDR3 nucleotides are TGTGCCACGATCTTCGACAGGGGCTCCTACAATGAGCAGTTCTTC.

The chain joins TRBV2 to TRBJ2-7; no reliable D call. Germline CDR1 and CDR2: SNHLY and FYNNEI. The CDR3 consists of 12 residues. V lost 6 bases and J lost 6, with 12 bases in between. CDR3 residues: CASRFLPSEQYF. DNA for the CDR3: TGTGCCAGCAGGTTCCTCCCTTCCGAGCAGTACTTC.

This rearrangement joins TRBV6-4 to TRBJ1-1; no definite D call. Trimming took 3 bases from V and 3 from J, leaving 23 bases between them. Germline V gives CDR1 MRHNA, CDR2 SNTAGT. This CDR3 spans 18 amino acids. CDR3: CASSDPIKPPTQYTEAFF. The CDR3 region has the DNA TGTGCCAGCAGTGATCCTATCAAACCGCCTACACAATACACTGAAGCTTTCTTT.

The chain combines TRBV14 with TRBJ2-2; the match to TRBD1 covers 7 bases. The ends lost 0 bases at V and 5 bases at J; junction bases unmatched: 6. This CDR3 comprises 16 residues. CDR1 is SGHDN and CDR2 is FVKESK in the germline V gene. CDR3 coding DNA: TGTGCCAGCAGCCAAGAGCAGGGGGTTCGGACCGGGGAGCTGTTTTTT. Its protein product is CASSQEQGVRTGELFF. Using reference TRBV14 and TRBJ2-2 for the parts outside the CDR3, the full variable domain is EAGVTQFPSHSVIEKGQTVTLRCDPISGHDNLYWYRRVMGKEIKFLLHFVKESKQDESGMPNNRFLAERTGGTYSTLKVQPAELEDSGVYFCASSQEQGVRTGELFFGEGSRLTVL.

The genes are TRBV7-2 and TRBJ2-1; 8 nucleotides align to TRBD2. Germline CDR1 reads SGHTA; CDR2 reads FQGNSA. The CDR3 runs 17 residues. Trimming cost V 5 bases and J 7 bases; bases outside gene matches: 16. The CDR3 nucleotides are TGTGCCAGCAGCCACTTTGGGTACGGGAGGGCCAGTAATGAGCAGTTCTTC. It yields the protein CASSHFGYGRASNEQFF. Supplemented by reference TRBV7-2 and TRBJ2-1, the full variable domain reads GAGVSQSPSNKVTEKGKDVELRCDPISGHTALYWYRQSLGQGLEFLIYFQGNSAPDKSGLPSDRFSAERTGGSVSTLTIQRTQQEDSAVYLCASSHFGYGRASNEQFFGPGTRLTVL.

Worth noting for this clone: A read error may be the cause here, since a much bigger clone is one base away. J is TRBJ1-1 and V is TRBV2, with 7 nucleotides matching TRBD1. Germline V lookup: CDR1 SNHLY, CDR2 FYNNEI. The CDR3 is 13 residues long. V dropped 1 base and J dropped 4; count of bases not matched to a gene: 0. DNA of the CDR3: TGTGCCAGCAGTGAAGACAGGGGCACTGAAGCTTTCTTT. Protein: CASSEDRGTEAFF.

This chain connects TRBV4-2 to TRBJ2-3; TRBD2 matches 13 bases. In germline, CDR1 is LGHNA, CDR2 YNFKEQ. The junction had 10 bases not matched to a gene; V was cut back by 3 bases and J by 4 bases. The CDR3 runs 18 residues. This CDR3 is CASSQGPGLAGVADTQYF. In DNA form, the CDR3 reads TGTGCCAGCAGCCAGGGACCCGGACTAGCGGGAGTTGCAGATACGCAGTATTTT.

The chain employs TRBV11-2 and TRBJ1-4, with D maybe TRBD1 (5 bases). Trimming took off 2 bases at V and 0 bases at J, with 10 bases between the two ends. The CDR3 is 16 amino acids. Germline V lookup: CDR1 SGHAT, CDR2 FQNNGV. Written as DNA, the CDR3 is TGTGCCAGCAGCTTACAGGGTAGTGCAACTAATGAAAAACTGTTTTTT. This sequence encodes CASSLQGSATNEKLFF.

V and J are TRBV28 and TRBJ1-1; D perhaps matches TRBD1 (5 bases). The CDR3 is 14 amino acids. V was shortened by 5 bases and J by 6 bases, with 16 bases between the two germline ends. CDR1 is MDHEN, CDR2 SYDVKM, per germline. As DNA, the CDR3 is TGTGCCAGCAGTCTTCCCACAGGTACGTCTGAAGCTTTCTTT. Protein product: CASSLPTGTSEAFF.

This clone was detected once. The rearrangement links TRBV7-3 to TRBJ2-5; 10 bases align to TRBD2. The CDR3 is made up of 16 amino acids. CDR1 SGHTA and CDR2 FQGTGA come from the germline V gene. V gave up 4 bases and J gave up 1 base; unmatched junction bases: 6. CDR3 sequence: CASSYGLAGAQETQYF. CDR3 DNA sequence: TGTGCCAGCAGCTACGGGCTAGCGGGAGCCCAAGAGACCCAGTACTTC.

The rearrangement links TRBV5-1 to TRBJ2-3, with D tentatively TRBD1 or TRBD2 (5 bases each). The CDR3 totals 11 residues. The ends were cut back, 5 bases at V and 8 bases at J, with 9 bases in the middle. The germline CDR1 and CDR2 sequences are SGHRS and YFSETQ. CDR3 nucleotides: TGCGCCAGCAGAGGGGACGGTACGCAGTATTTT. Encoded protein: CASRGDGTQYF. Full variable domain (remainder filled in from reference TRBV5-1 and TRBJ2-3): KAGVTQTPRYLIKTRGQQVTLSCSPISGHRSVSWYQQTPGQGLQFLFEYFSETQRNKGNFPGRFSGRQFSNSRSEMNVSTLELGDSALYLCASRGDGTQYFGPGTRLTVL.